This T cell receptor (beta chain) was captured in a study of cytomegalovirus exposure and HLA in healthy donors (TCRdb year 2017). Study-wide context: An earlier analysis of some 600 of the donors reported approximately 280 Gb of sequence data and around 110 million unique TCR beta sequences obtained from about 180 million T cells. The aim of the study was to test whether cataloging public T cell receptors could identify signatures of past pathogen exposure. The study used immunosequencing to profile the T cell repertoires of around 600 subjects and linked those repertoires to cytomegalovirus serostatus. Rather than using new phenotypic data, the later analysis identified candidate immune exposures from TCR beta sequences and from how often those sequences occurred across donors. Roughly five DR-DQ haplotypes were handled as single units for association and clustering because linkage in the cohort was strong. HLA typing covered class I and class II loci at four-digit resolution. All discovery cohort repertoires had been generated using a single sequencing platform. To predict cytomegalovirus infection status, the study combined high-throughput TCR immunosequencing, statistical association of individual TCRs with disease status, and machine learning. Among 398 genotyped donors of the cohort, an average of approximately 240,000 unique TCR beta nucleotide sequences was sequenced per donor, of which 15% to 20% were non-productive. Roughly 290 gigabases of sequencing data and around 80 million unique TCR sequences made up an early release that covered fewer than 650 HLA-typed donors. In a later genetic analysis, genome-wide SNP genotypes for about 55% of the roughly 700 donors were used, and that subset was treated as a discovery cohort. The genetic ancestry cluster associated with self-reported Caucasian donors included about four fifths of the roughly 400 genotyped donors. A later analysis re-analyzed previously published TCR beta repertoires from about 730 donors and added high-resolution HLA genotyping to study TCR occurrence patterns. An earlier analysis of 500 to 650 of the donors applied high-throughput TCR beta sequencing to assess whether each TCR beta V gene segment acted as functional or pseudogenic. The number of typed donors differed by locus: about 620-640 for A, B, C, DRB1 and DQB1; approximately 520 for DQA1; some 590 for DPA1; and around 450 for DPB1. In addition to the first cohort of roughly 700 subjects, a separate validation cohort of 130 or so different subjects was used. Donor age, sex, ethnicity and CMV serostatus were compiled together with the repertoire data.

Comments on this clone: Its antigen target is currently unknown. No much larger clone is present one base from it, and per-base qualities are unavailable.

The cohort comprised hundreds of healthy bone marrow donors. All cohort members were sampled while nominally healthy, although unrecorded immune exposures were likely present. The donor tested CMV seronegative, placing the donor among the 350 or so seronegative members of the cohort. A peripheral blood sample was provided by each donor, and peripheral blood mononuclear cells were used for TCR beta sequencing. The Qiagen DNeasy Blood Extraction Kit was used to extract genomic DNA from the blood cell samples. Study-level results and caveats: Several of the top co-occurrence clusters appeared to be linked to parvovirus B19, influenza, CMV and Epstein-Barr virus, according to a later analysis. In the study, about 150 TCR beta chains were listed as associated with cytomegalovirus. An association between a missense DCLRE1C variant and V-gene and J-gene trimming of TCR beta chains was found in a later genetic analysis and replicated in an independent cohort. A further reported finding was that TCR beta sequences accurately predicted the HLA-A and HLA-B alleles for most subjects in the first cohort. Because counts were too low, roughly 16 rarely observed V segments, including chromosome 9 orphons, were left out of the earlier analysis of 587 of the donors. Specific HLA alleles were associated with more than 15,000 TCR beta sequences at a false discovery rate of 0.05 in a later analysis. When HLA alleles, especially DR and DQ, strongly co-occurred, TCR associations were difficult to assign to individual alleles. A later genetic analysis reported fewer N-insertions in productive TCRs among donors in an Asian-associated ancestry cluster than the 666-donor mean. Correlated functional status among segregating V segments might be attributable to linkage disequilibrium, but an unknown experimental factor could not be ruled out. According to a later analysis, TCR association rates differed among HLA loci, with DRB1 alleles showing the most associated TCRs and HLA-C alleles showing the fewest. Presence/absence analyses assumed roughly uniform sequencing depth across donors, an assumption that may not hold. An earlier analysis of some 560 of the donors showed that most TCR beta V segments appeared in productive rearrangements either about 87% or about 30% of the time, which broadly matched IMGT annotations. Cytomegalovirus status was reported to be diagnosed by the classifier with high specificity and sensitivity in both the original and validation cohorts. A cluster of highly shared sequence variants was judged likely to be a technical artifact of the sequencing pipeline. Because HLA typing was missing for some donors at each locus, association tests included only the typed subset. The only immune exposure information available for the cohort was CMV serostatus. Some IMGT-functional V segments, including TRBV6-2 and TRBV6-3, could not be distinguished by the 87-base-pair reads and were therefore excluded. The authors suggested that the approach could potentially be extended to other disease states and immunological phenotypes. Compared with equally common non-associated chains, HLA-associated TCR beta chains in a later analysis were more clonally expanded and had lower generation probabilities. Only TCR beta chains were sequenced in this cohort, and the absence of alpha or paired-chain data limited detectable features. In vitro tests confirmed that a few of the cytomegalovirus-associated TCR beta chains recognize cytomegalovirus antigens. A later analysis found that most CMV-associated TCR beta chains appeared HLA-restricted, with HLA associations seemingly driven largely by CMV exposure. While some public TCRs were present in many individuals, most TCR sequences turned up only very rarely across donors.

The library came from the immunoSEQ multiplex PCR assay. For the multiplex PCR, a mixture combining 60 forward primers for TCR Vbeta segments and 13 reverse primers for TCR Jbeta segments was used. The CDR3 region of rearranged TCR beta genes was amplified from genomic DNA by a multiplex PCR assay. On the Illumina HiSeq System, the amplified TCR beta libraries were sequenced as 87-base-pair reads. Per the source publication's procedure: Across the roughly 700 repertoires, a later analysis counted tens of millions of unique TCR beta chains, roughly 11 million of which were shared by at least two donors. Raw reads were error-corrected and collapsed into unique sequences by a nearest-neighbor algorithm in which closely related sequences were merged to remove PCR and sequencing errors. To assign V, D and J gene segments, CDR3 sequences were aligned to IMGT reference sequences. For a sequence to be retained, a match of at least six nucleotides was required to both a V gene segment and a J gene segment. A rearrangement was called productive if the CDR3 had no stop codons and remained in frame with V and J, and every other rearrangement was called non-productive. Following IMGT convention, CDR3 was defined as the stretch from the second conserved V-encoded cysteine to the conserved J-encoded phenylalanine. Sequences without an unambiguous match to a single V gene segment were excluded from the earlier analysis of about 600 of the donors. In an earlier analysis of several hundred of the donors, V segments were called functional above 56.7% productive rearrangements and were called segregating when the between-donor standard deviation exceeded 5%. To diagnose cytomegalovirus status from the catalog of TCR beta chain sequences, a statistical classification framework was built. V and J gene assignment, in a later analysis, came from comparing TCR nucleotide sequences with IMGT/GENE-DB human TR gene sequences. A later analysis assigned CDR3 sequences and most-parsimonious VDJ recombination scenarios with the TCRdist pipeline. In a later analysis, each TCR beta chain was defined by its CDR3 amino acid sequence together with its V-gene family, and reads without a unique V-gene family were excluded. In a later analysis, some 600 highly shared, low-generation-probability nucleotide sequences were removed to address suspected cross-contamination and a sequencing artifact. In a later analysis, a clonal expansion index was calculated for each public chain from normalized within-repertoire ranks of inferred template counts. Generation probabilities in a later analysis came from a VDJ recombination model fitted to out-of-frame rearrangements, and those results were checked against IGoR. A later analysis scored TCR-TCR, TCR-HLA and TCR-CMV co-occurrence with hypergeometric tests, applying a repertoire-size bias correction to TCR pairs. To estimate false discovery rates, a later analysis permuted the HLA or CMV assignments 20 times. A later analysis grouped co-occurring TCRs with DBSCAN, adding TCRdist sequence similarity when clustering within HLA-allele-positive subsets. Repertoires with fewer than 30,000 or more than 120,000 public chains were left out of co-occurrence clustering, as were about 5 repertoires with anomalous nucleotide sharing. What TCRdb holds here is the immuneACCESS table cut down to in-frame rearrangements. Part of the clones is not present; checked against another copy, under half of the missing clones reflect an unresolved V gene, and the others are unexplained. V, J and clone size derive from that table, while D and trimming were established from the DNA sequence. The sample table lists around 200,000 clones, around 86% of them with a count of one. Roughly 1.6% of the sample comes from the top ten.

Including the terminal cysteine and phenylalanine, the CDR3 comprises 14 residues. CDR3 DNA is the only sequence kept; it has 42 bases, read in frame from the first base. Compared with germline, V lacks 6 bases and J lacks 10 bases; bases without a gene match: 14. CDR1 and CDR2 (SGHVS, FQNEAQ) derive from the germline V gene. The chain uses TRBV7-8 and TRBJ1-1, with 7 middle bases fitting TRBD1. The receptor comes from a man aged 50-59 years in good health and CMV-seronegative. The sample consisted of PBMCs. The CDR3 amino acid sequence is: CASRPPGTAHPAFF. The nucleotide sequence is TGTGCCAGCAGACCACCCGGGACAGCGCATCCAGCTTTCTTT.